Listed here is a single TCR beta chain. The antigen is unknown. These data belong to a study of shared clonotypes between healthy human individuals. In the source study's methods: Owing to the provision of junction-only sequences devoid of quality scores by immunoSEQ, filtering differed. Sequencing used immunoSEQ multiplex PCR; TCRdb keeps in-frame clones, though not all of them. V and J calls and clone size are copied from that table; D and trimming were computed from the DNA. The table records hundreds of thousands of clones, 60% to 75% of them present only once. Study-level findings and limits: Clonotypes shared by all four donors outscored non-shared clonotypes in generation probability.

The sample comprised memory CD4+ T cells sorted from blood. The sample's subset: CD45RA-negative fraction. The TCR was taken from a woman aged 25 to 39 in good health.

CDR3 coding DNA: TGTGCCAGCCAGGACAGGGCCACAGATACGCAGTATTTT. Translation gives CASQDRATDTQYF. The rearrangement links TRBV25-1 to TRBJ2-3; 8 positions agree with TRBD1. After removal of 8 bases from V and 2 bases from J, the junction contained 3 bases not matched to a gene. From germline, CDR1 is MGHDK and CDR2 SYGVNS. The CDR3 is made up of 13 amino acids.